Included here is one TCR beta chain sequence, with context. Its antigen is currently not known. Base-call qualities are not available, and no considerably larger clone is one nucleotide away. TCRbeta CDR3 regions were amplified from genomic DNA by means of the immunoSEQ Assay, a bias-controlled multiplex PCR. The authors' analysis ran thus. The number of nucleated cells in each sample was estimated from the amplification of reference gene primers within the assay. To quantify the absolute abundance of each unique TCRbeta CDR3 rearrangement, sequence reads were collapsed and filtered. For each sample, productive Simpson clonality was calculated as the square root of Simpson's diversity index across productive rearrangements. TCRdb carries this immuneACCESS record with in-frame sequences only. Its versions omit some clonotypes, under half of them owing to an unresolved V gene in the studies checked, with the rest unexplained. From that table come the V and J calls and clone size; the DNA was used to work out D and trimming. The sample data list about 200,000 clones, and around nine tenths of these were observed just once. The ten largest clonotypes hold around 1.7% of the sample.

The CDR3 runs 16 residues from the cysteine to the phenylalanine. Only the CDR3 DNA is retained, 48 bases long and in frame from the first base. Trimming removed 2 bases from V and 0 bases from J, leaving 11 bases between the germline ends. As encoded in the germline V gene (reference sequence), CDR1 is MNHEY while CDR2 is SMNVEV. Collaborating institutions collected whole blood in K2EDTA tubes following their own protocols. For TCRbeta analysis, collaborators shipped samples in one of three forms: frozen whole blood, isolated PBMCs, or DNA extracted from either of those sample types. The data belong to a study of blood T cell repertoires in COVID-19 (dated by TCRdb to 2018 to 2021). With respect to the entire study: Collaborator samples came from the United States, Italy and Spain and covered acute and convalescent phases of COVID-19. The prospective study material was composed of cDNA or gDNA derived from T cells, B-cell-depleted T cells, or PBMCs. Deeply sampled blood TCRbeta repertoires from subjects exposed to, actively infected with, or recovered from COVID-19 were included in the dataset. The repertoires were released in a freely available public database intended as a resource for research on the immune response to SARS-CoV-2. The samples were drawn from two sources: the first 160 participants of the ongoing ImmuneRACE study, and 1,000 to 1,500 subjects contributed by 6 global collaborators. A de-identified subject ID, COVID-19 status, age in years and sex were almost always included in the sample metadata. Where available, HLA class I and class II types were taken from metadata supplied by the sample provider and were not determined by assay-based typing.

Overall results and qualifications from the work: Clinical and demographic metadata were provided uncurated, with the amount varying by source and participant.

This TCR was sampled from a man in his late teens or twenties with active or convalescent COVID-19. The chain uses TRBV27 and TRBJ2-1; the D gene lacks a confident call. Sequencing was performed on peripheral blood. The nucleotide sequence is TGTGCCAGCAGTTTAAACGCGGAGATCTCCTACAATGAGCAGTTCTTC. Translated, it gives CASSLNAEISYNEQFF.